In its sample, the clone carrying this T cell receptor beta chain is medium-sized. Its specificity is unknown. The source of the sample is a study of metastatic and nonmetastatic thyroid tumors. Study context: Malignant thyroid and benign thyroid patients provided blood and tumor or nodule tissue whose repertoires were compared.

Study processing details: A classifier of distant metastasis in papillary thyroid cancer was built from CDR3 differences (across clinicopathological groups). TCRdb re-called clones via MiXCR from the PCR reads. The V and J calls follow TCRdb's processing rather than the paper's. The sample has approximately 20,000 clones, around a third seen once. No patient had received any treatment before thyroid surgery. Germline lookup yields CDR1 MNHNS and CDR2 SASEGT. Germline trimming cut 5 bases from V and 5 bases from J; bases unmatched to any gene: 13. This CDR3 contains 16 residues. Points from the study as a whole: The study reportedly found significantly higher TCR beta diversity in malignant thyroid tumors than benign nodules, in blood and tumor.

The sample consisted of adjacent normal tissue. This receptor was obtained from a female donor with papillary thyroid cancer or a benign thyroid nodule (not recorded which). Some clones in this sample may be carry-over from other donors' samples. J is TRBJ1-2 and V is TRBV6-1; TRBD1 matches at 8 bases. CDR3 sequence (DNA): TGTGCCAGCAGTAAACACAGGGGGACGGGTGGTTATGGCTACACCTTC. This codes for CASSKHRGTGGYGYTF.